This is a list of T cell receptor beta chains from one sample in a study of T cell repertoires in cytomegalovirus infection. Antigens of these TCRs are unknown. TCRdb re-called the reads through MiXCR, storing one row per CDR3 protein. Seen here are about 900,000 distinct CDR3 sequences, about a third observed once, and the top ten hold about an eighth. The starting material was cultured CD8+ T cells from PBMCs, obtained from culture after CMV antigen stimulation. The receptors stem from a human donor in good health (CMV status not recorded). Some clones in this sample may be carry-over from other donors' samples. CDR3s include the opening cysteine and the closing phenylalanine or tryptophan. A D gene is named only where the DNA matches it firmly. The size entry is marked missing in some rows and otherwise reads once, few, many or a size class.

TRBJ2-7 | few | 15 | - | TRBV9 | TGTGCCAGCAGCCCTCGGGTATCCGATGCCTACGAGCAGTACTTC | CASSPRVSDAYEQYF
TRBJ2-1 | few | 17 | TRBD2 | TRBV12-3/TRBV12-4 | TGTGCCAGCAGTCCACCTAGGAGCGGGGGGACCGGTTATGAGCAGTTCTTC | CASSPPRSGGTGYEQFF
TRBJ1-2 | few | 16 | TRBD1 | TRBV7-6 | TGTGCCAGCAGCTTAGGTCAAGGGGGCGAGAGATATGGCTACACCTTC | CASSLGQGGERYGYTF
TRBJ1-5 | few | 15 | - | TRBV11-2 | TGTGCCAGCAGCTTATGGGCAGGGCGCAATCAGCCCCAGCATTTT | CASSLWAGRNQPQHF
TRBJ1-6 | few | 14 | - | TRBV27 | TGTGCCAGCAGTTGGACACCCAATAATTCACCCCTCCACTTT | CASSWTPNNSPLHF
TRBJ2-5 | few | 14 | TRBD1 | TRBV7-8 | TGTGCCAGCAGCCACGCAGGGGGCGTAGATACCCAGTACTTC | CASSHAGGVDTQYF
TRBJ1-1 | many | 15 | TRBD1 | TRBV6-6 | TGTGCCAGCAGTTACAGGGGACAGGGGGCTGGGTATGCTTTCTTT | CASSYRGQGAGYAFF
TRBJ2-2 | few | 15 | - | TRBV7-6 | TGTGCCAGCAGTTTTAGGACAGAAGCCACCGGGGAGCTGTTTTTT | CASSFRTEATGELFF
TRBJ1-5 | - | 13 | - | TRBV2 | TGTGCCAGCAGGGGCCTCGGGGATCAGCCCCAGCATTTT | CASRGLGDQPQHF
TRBJ2-1 | many | 13 | - | TRBV7-6 | TGTGCCAGCAGCCCCGGCCAGTACAATGAGCAGTTCTTC | CASSPGQYNEQFF
TRBJ2-3 | few | 14 | - | TRBV7-3 | TGTGCCAGCAGCGAGTGGGGGGGCACAGATACGCAGTATTTT | CASSEWGGTDTQYF
TRBJ2-7 | few | 14 | - | TRBV20-1 | TGCAGTGCTAGCGGTGACAGGCTTCTCGGCGAGCAGTACTTC | CSASGDRLLGEQYF
TRBJ2-1 | few | 15 | - | TRBV7-4 | TGTGCCAGTCCCTCAGGGGGGGGTCCCTACAATGAGCAGTTCTTC | CASPSGGGPYNEQFF
TRBJ1-1 | once | 16 | - | TRBV6-2/TRBV6-3 | TGTGCCATCAGTTACATGACAGTGGGAGGAAACACTGAAGCTTTCTTT | CAISYMTVGGNTEAFF
TRBJ1-4 | many | 15 | - | TRBV7-2 | TGTGCCAGCAGCTTGGCTATCGGAACTAATGAAAAACTGTTTTTT | CASSLAIGTNEKLFF
TRBJ1-2 | few | 14 | TRBD1 | TRBV12-3/TRBV12-4 | TGTGCCAGCAAGGGGCAGGGGGCGATGGGTGGCTACACCTTC | CASKGQGAMGGYTF
TRBJ1-6 | few | 13 | - | TRBV5-6 | TGTGCCAGCAGCGAGTTGGGGGGTTCACCCCTCCACTTT | CASSELGGSPLHF
TRBJ2-1 | many | 14 | - | TRBV7-2 | TGTGCCAGCAGCTTCGGCGGTGGAAGCAATGAGCAGTTCTTC | CASSFGGGSNEQFF
TRBJ2-1 | many | 13 | TRBD1 | TRBV2 | TGTGCCAGCCGGGACAGGGCCTACAATGAGCAGTTCTTC | CASRDRAYNEQFF
TRBJ1-1 | many | 13 | TRBD1 | TRBV19 | TGTGCCTGCAGGGGACAGGACGGCGCTGAAGCTTTCTTT | CACRGQDGAEAFF
TRBJ1-5 | few | 15 | TRBD1 | TRBV20-1 | TGCAGTGCTCCCCGGGACAGGGGACTTGGTCAGCCCCAGCATTTT | CSAPRDRGLGQPQHF
TRBJ1-6 | few | 15 | TRBD1 | TRBV6-2/TRBV6-3 | TGTGCCAGCACCCCGGCGGTGGACAGGCGTTCACCCCTCCACTTT | CASTPAVDRRSPLHF
TRBJ1-2 | - | 15 | TRBD1 | TRBV27 | TGTGCCAGCGGATTTTTCGGACAGGGGGAAGATGGCTACACCTTC | CASGFFGQGEDGYTF
TRBJ2-6 | - | 15 | TRBD1 | TRBV28 | TGTGCCAGCAGGACAGGGCCTGTCGGGGCCAACGTCCTGACTTTC | CASRTGPVGANVLTF
TRBJ2-6 | - | 14 | - | TRBV6-6 | TGTGCCAGCCCCCCCGGTCCTGGGGCCAACGTCCTGACTTTC | CASPPGPGANVLTF
TRBJ2-3 | - | 17 | TRBD2 | TRBV2 | TGTGCCAGCAGTGAAGCTTTGGCTAGCGGGAGCACAGATACGCAGTATTTT | CASSEALASGSTDTQYF
TRBJ1-1 | few | 15 | TRBD1 | TRBV12-3/TRBV12-4 | TGTGCCAGCAGAGCCCCGGACAGGGAGAACACTGAAGCTTTCTTT | CASRAPDRENTEAFF
TRBJ2-1 | few | 11 | - | TRBV2 | TGTGCCAGCAAGACCTACAATGAGCAGTTCTTC | CASKTYNEQFF
TRBJ2-5 | - | 18 | TRBD1 | TRBV25-1 | TGTGCCAGCAGTGAATATTTCCCCACTACAGGGGTTGAAGAGACCCAGTACTTC | CASSEYFPTTGVEETQYF